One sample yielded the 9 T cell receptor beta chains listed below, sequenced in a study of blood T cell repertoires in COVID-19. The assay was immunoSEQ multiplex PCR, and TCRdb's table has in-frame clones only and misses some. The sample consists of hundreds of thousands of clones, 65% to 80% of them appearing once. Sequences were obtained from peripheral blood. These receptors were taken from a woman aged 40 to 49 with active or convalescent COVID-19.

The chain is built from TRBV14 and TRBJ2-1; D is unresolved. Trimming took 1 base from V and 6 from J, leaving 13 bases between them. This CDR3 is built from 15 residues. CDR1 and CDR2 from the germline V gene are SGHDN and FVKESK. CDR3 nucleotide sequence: TGTGCCAGCAGCCAAGTAGACTCTCGTGTCAATGAGCAGTTCTTC. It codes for CASSQVDSRVNEQFF.

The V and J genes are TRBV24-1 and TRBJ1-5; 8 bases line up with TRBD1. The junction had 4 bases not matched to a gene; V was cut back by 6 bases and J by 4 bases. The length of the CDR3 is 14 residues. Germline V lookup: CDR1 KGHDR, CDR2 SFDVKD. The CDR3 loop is CATSPDRANQPQHF. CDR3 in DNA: TGTGCCACCAGTCCGGACAGGGCAAATCAGCCCCAGCATTTT.

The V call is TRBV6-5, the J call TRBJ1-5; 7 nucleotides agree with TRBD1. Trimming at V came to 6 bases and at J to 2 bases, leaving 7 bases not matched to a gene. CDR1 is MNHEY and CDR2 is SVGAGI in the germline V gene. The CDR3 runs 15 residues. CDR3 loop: CASRRGGRGNQPQHF. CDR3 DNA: TGTGCCAGCAGACGAGGGGGCCGGGGCAATCAGCCCCAGCATTTT.

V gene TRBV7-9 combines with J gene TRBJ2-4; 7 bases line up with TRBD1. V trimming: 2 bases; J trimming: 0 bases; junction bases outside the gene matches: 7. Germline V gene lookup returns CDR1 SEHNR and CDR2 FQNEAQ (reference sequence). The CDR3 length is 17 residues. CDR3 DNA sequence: TGTGCCAGCAGCTTACAGGGAAGGGGGCTAGCCAAAAACATTCAGTACTTC. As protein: CASSLQGRGLAKNIQYF.

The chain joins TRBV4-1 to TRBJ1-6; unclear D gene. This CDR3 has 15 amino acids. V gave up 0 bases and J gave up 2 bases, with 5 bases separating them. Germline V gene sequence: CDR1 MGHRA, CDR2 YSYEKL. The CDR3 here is CASSQEQAYNSPLHF. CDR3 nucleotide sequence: TGCGCCAGCAGCCAAGAGCAGGCCTATAATTCACCCCTCCACTTT.

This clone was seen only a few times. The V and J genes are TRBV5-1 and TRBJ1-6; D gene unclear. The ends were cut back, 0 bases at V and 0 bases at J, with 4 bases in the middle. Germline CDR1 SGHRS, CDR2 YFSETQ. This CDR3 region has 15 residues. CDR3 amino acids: CASSLGSSYNSPLHF. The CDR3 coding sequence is TGCGCCAGCAGCTTGGGGAGCTCCTATAATTCACCCCTCCACTTT.

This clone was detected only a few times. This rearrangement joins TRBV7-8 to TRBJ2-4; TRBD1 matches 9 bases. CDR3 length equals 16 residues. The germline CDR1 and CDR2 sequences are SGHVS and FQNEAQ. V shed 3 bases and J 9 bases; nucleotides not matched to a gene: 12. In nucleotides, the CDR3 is TGTGCCAGCAGCTTCCTACAGGGGGCCGGGATTGGCATTCAGTACTTC. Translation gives CASSFLQGAGIGIQYF.

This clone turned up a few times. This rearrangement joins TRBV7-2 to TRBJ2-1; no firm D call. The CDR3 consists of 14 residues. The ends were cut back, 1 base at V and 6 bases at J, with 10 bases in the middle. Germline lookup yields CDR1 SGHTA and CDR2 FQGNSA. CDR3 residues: CASSLVVAANEQFF. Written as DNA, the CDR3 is TGTGCCAGCAGCTTAGTAGTTGCGGCCAATGAGCAGTTCTTC.

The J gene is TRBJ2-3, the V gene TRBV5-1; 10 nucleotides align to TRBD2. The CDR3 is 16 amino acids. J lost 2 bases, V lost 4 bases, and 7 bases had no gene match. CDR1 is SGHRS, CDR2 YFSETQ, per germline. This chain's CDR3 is CASSPGGLATTDTQYF. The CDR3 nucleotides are TGCGCCAGCAGCCCGGGGGGACTAGCGACCACAGATACGCAGTATTTT.